Following are 13 T cell receptor beta chains from one sample sequenced in a study of CD8+CD57+ T cells in acquired aplastic anemia. Genomic DNA was employed as the template in profiling TCR beta VDJ and CDR3. TCRdb processed the reads anew with MiXCR; each CDR3 protein has one entry. The table records around 210,000 distinct CDR3 sequences, 65% of them present only once. It was patients with CD8+CD57+ cell expansion by flow cytometry who were chosen for sequencing. Specimen: sorted CD4+, CD8+, or CD8+CD57+ T cells (not recorded which) from PBMCs. Receptors originate from a human donor with aplastic anemia.

The rearrangement links TRBV10-3 to TRBJ1-1; D uncertain. Trimming stripped 5 bases from V and 0 bases from J, with 10 bases between. The CDR3 has 14 amino acids. Germline CDR1 and CDR2: ENHRY and SYGVKD. CDR3 nucleotide sequence: TGTGCCATCAGTAATTATCCTGTGAACACTGAAGCTTTCTTT. Translated, it gives CAISNYPVNTEAFF.

This clonotype occurred many times. The chain is built from TRBV11-3 and TRBJ2-1; D is possibly TRBD1 or TRBD2 (6 bases each). The CDR3 consists of 15 residues. The V gene lost 5 bases and the J gene lost 0 bases, with 11 bases spanning the gap. Per the germline V gene, CDR1 is SGHNT and CDR2 is YENEEA. In DNA, the CDR3 is TGTGCCAGCAGCCAGGGGACTTACTCCTACAATGAGCAGTTCTTC. It encodes CASSQGTYSYNEQFF.

V gene TRBV11-2 combines with J gene TRBJ2-3, with D perhaps matching TRBD1 or TRBD2 (6 bases each). Germline V gene lookup returns CDR1 SGHAT and CDR2 FQNNGV. V was pared by 8 bases and J by 3 bases, with 18 bases between. The CDR3 contains 15 residues. This CDR3 is CASGGSGRGTDTQYF. CDR3 DNA sequence: TGTGCCAGCGGGGGTAGCGGAAGGGGGACAGATACGCAGTATTTT.

Only a few counts were recorded for this clonotype. The V and J genes are TRBV2 and TRBJ1-5; D ambiguous. Germline assignment: CDR1 SNHLY and CDR2 FYNNEI. This CDR3 contains 15 residues. Trimming stripped 3 bases from V and 0 bases from J, with 9 bases between. The DNA for the CDR3 is TGTGCCAGCAGTGATTCCAGGTTTAGCAATCAGCCCCAGCATTTT. Amino acids: CASSDSRFSNQPQHF.

The V gene is TRBV20-1, the J gene TRBJ1-6; D is ambiguous. CDR1 is DFQATT, CDR2 SNEGSKA, per germline (reference sequence). The ends were cut back, 1 base at V and 8 bases at J, with 12 bases in the middle. The CDR3 runs 14 residues. The DNA for the CDR3 is TGCAGTGCTAGAGTACCCGGCAGTGATTCACCCCTCCACTTT. Amino acids: CSARVPGSDSPLHF.

The chain carries TRBV30 and TRBJ1-6; 8 positions match TRBD1. Trimming at V came to 4 bases and at J to 9 bases, leaving 11 bases not matched to a gene. Germline V CDR1 and CDR2: GTSNPN, SVGIG (reference sequence). The CDR3 is 15 residues long. CDR3 DNA: TGTGCCTGGAACTCAGACAGGGGTCGAGGTTCACCCCTCCACTTT. Its protein is CAWNSDRGRGSPLHF.

The rearrangement uses TRBV29-1 and TRBJ2-1; the match to TRBD2 covers 14 bases. Per germline, CDR1 SQVTM and CDR2 ANQGSEA. The CDR3 extends over 16 amino acids. Trimming at V came to 3 bases and at J to 6 bases, leaving 7 bases not matched to a gene. DNA of the CDR3: TGCAGCGTTGACCTGACGGGACTAGCGGGAGTCAATGAGCAGTTCTTC. It is translated as CSVDLTGLAGVNEQFF.

This clonotype was counted between two and nine times. This chain uses TRBV20-1 with TRBJ1-1; D not certain. There are 13 residues in the CDR3. Germline V gene lookup returns CDR1 DFQATT and CDR2 SNEGSKA (reference sequence). With 2 bases removed from V and 2 bases from J, the gap between germline ends came to 9 bases. Written as DNA, the CDR3 is TGCAGTGCTAGAATTGGTGCTAACACTGAAGCTTTCTTT. Translating it yields CSARIGANTEAFF.

This clonotype was seen a handful of times. This chain links TRBV10-3 with TRBJ1-5; possibly TRBD1 for D (5 bases). Deletions cut 3 bases from V and 5 bases from J, with 11 bases between. The CDR3 is 14 residues long. Per germline, CDR1 ENHRY and CDR2 SYGVKD. CDR3 bases: TGTGCCATCAGTGATCCAGGGTTTGATCAGCCCCAGCATTTT. Its protein product is CAISDPGFDQPQHF.

The chain links TRBV5-4 to TRBJ2-7; no definite D call. The germline V gene has CDR1 SGHNT and CDR2 YYREEE (reference sequence). This CDR3 spans 12 amino acids. V lost 8 bases, J lost 3 bases, and 12 bases lay in between. The DNA for the CDR3 is TGTGCCAGGATGGAAGGGAACTACGAGCAGTACTTC. Translating it yields CARMEGNYEQYF.

V usage is TRBV20-1 and J usage is TRBJ2-3; D is possibly TRBD1 (8 bases). The germline V gene encodes CDR1 DFQATT and CDR2 SNEGSKA (reference sequence). This CDR3 is 16 amino acids long. V lost 0 bases, J lost 5 bases, and 18 bases lay in between. Here the CDR3 DNA reads TGCAGTGCTAGAGATCCAAGACAGGGGAGGGTAGATACGCAGTATTTT. As protein: CSARDPRQGRVDTQYF.

This clonotype occurred a few times. The V and J genes are TRBV4-3 and TRBJ2-5, with TRBD1 as a possible D gene (5 bases). CDR1 is LGHNA, CDR2 YSLEER, per germline. This CDR3 comprises 16 residues. V was cut by 4 bases and J by 4 bases, with 19 bases left in between. This CDR3 is CASSPGDGRGSETQYF. The CDR3, as DNA: TGCGCCAGCAGCCCCGGTGACGGAAGGGGCTCAGAGACCCAGTACTTC.

This clonotype was seen at least ten times. The rearrangement uses TRBV7-8 and TRBJ2-2; D is possibly TRBD2 (5 bases). The CDR3 runs 13 residues. Germline CDR1 reads SGHVS; CDR2 reads FQNEAQ. V lost 4 bases and J lost 7, with 10 bases in between. The CDR3 coding sequence is TGTGCCAGCAGCTCCTCGGGAAGCGGGGAGCTGTTTTTT. It codes for CASSSSGSGELFF. The variable domain in full, completed from reference TRBV7-8 and TRBJ2-2, reads GAGVSQSPRYKVAKRGQDVALRCDPISGHVSLFWYQQALGQGPEFLTYFQNEAQLDKSGLPSDRFFAERPEGSVSTLKIQRTQQEDSAVYLCASSSSGSGELFFGEGSRLTVL.